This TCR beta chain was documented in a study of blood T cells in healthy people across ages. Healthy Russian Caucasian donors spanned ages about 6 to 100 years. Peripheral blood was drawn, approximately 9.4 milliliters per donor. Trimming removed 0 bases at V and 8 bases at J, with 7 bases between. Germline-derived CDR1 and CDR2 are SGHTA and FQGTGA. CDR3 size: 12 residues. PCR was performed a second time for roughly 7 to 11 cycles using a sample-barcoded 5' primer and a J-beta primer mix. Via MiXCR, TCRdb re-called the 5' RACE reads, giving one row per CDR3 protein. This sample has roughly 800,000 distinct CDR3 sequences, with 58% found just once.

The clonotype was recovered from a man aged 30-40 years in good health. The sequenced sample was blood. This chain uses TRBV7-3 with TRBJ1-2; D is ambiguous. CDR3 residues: CASSLTPWGYTF. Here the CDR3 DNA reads TGTGCCAGCAGCTTAACCCCCTGGGGCTACACCTTC.